These 24 T cell receptor beta chains were sequenced from one sample in a study of identical twins. MiXCR was run by TCRdb on the 5' RACE reads, yielding one entry per CDR3 protein. The table lists about 720,000 distinct CDR3 sequences, 18% of them singletons, with around 14% in the top ten. In addition, the sample was reused for a study of T cells expressing NK-cell markers.

Material for sequencing was PBMCs. These receptors all come from a woman aged 18-29 years in good health.

V and J are TRBV6-5 and TRBJ2-2, with D perhaps TRBD1 or TRBD2 (5 bases each). The CDR3 is made up of 15 amino acids. The germline gives CDR1 MNHEY, CDR2 SVGAGI. The V end lost 0 bases, the J end lost 8 bases, and 13 bases lay between the germline ends. CDR3 nucleotides: TGTGCCAGCAGTTACTCGAACGGGGCGACGGGGGAGCTGTTTTTT. The encoded protein is CASSYSNGATGELFF.

The table lists this clonotype with a few counts. This chain links TRBV7-6 with TRBJ2-7, with a weak D call TRBD2 (6 bases). The CDR3 extends over 12 amino acids. V was clipped by 5 bases and J by 4 bases, with 9 bases between them. Per germline, CDR1 SGHVS and CDR2 FNYEAQ. In DNA form, the CDR3 reads TGTGCCAGCAGCCGGGCGGGGTACGAGCAGTACTTC. Translated: CASSRAGYEQYF.

This clonotype has only a few counts. This chain connects TRBV29-1 to TRBJ2-1, with D hard to call. This CDR3 comprises 12 residues. CDR1 and CDR2 from the germline V gene are SQVTM and ANQGSEA. V was cut by 5 bases and J by 15 bases, with 20 bases left in between. The DNA for the CDR3 is TGCAGCGTTAAAAGCCGTGCCCGCCCGCCGTTCTTC. Encoded protein: CSVKSRARPPFF.

The chain uses TRBV15 and TRBJ1-4; possible D gene TRBD1, 6 bases. This CDR3 is built from 15 residues. The germline V and J ends were trimmed by 5 bases and 5 bases, with 15 bases remaining between them. CDR1 is LNHNV and CDR2 is YYDKDF in the germline V gene (reference sequence). As DNA, the CDR3 is TGTGCCACCAGCTCGCAAGGGGGGAGGAATGAAAAACTGTTTTTT. This gives the protein CATSSQGGRNEKLFF.

DNA for the CDR3: TGCGCCAGCAGCGGGACTAGCGGGGGGGGCAATGAGCAGTTCTTC. Translated: CASSGTSGGGNEQFF. This chain connects TRBV5-1 to TRBJ2-1; the match to TRBD2 covers 16 bases. CDR3 length: 15 residues. Germline CDR1 reads SGHRS; CDR2 reads YFSETQ. The ends lost 4 bases at V and 6 bases at J; junction bases unmatched: 1. Drawing the rest from reference TRBV5-1 and TRBJ2-1, the complete variable domain is KAGVTQTPRYLIKTRGQQVTLSCSPISGHRSVSWYQQTPGQGLQFLFEYFSETQRNKGNFPGRFSGRQFSNSRSEMNVSTLELGDSALYLCASSGTSGGGNEQFFGPGTRLTVL.

This clonotype was counted many times. The chain carries TRBV6-2 or TRBV6-3 and TRBJ2-7; TRBD1 matches at 7 bases. The ends lost 7 bases at V and 0 bases at J; junction bases unmatched: 6. Germline assignment: CDR1 MNHEY and CDR2 SVGEGT. This CDR3 has 14 amino acids. CDR3 sequence (DNA): TGTGCCAGCACCAGGGGGACGAGCTCCTACGAGCAGTACTTC. Amino acids: CASTRGTSSYEQYF.

This clonotype appeared many times. One end of the junction is discordant with germline, which a read error may explain. The genes are TRBV5-1 and TRBJ2-3, with D possibly matching TRBD2 (6 bases). The CDR3 runs 14 residues. CDR1 is SGHRS and CDR2 is YFSETQ in the germline V gene. This CDR3 reads CASSLASGTDTQYF. CDR3 DNA: TGTGCCAGCAGCTTAGCTAGCGGCACAGATACGCAGTATTTT.

The rearrangement links TRBV5-6 to TRBJ2-1; D unresolved. Germline CDR1 and CDR2: SGHDT and YYEEEE. CDR3 size: 14 residues. Trimming removed 4 bases at V and 0 bases at J, with 8 bases between. The DNA of the CDR3 is TGTGCCAGCAGCCACGACACCTCCTACAATGAGCAGTTCTTC. Protein product: CASSHDTSYNEQFF. Using reference TRBV5-6 and TRBJ2-1 for the parts outside the CDR3, the full variable domain is DAGVTQSPTHLIKTRGQQVTLRCSPKSGHDTVSWYQQALGQGPQFIFQYYEEEERQRGNFPDRFSGHQFPNYSSELNVNALLLGDSALYLCASSHDTSYNEQFFGPGTRLTVL.

This clonotype was observed a few times. This chain uses TRBV6-5 with TRBJ2-2; D perhaps matches TRBD1 (6 bases). Looked up from germline, CDR1 is MNHEY and CDR2 is SVGAGI. This CDR3 has 12 amino acids. V was cut by 4 bases and J by 8 bases, with 8 bases left in between. CDR3 sequence reads: CASSSRGGELFF. CDR3 nucleotides: TGTGCCAGCAGTTCAAGGGGGGGGGAGCTGTTTTTT.

This clonotype was counted only a few times. The J gene is TRBJ2-2, the V gene TRBV12-5; the D is unclear. This CDR3 comprises 12 residues. Per the germline V gene, CDR1 is LGHNT and CDR2 is FRNRAP. The V and J ends lost 2 bases and 5 bases respectively, with 3 bases between them. This CDR3 is CASGLPTGELFF. As DNA, the CDR3 is TGTGCTAGTGGTTTGCCGACCGGGGAGCTGTTTTTT. Combining the CDR3 with reference TRBV12-5 and TRBJ2-2 gives the whole variable domain DARVTQTPRHKVTEMGQEVTMRCQPILGHNTVFWYRQTMMQGLELLAYFRNRAPLDDSGMPKDRFSAEMPDATLATLKIQPSEPRDSAVYFCASGLPTGELFFGEGSRLTVL.

This chain connects TRBV12-5 to TRBJ2-6; D is uncertain. The CDR3 contains 12 residues. In germline, CDR1 is LGHNT, CDR2 FRNRAP. The V end lost 0 bases, the J end lost 8 bases, and 2 bases lay between the germline ends. In nucleotides, the CDR3 is TGTGCTAGTGGTTTGGTCCCCAACGTCCTGACTTTC. This sequence encodes CASGLVPNVLTF.

The chain joins TRBV20-1 to TRBJ2-1, with D possibly being TRBD1 or TRBD2 (7 bases each). This CDR3 has 15 amino acids. Trimming pared 3 bases from V and 10 bases from J, leaving 22 bases between. Germline CDR1 and CDR2: DFQATT and SNEGSKA (reference sequence). CDR3 DNA sequence: TGCAGTGCTAGCCCAGGGGGGGGCTCCCCCAGGGAGCAGTTCTTC. As protein: CSASPGGGSPREQFF.

This chain's CDR3 is CASSKNEVEQYF. The CDR3 region has the DNA TGTGCCAGCAGCAAAAATGAAGTCGAGCAGTACTTC. The chain combines TRBV7-9 with TRBJ2-7; the D is unclear. Trimming removed 5 bases at V and 6 bases at J, with 11 bases between. CDR1 SEHNR and CDR2 FQNEAQ come from the germline V gene (reference sequence). This CDR3 has 12 residues.

This clonotype turned up a few times. The V gene is TRBV5-1, the J gene TRBJ2-7, with 9 positions matching TRBD2. This CDR3 region has 15 residues. V trimming: 3 bases; J trimming: 8 bases; junction bases outside the gene matches: 12. Per germline, CDR1 SGHRS and CDR2 YFSETQ. CDR3 loop: CASSSLAGYPLKQYF. CDR3 coding DNA: TGCGCCAGCAGCTCTCTAGCGGGGTATCCTCTCAAGCAGTACTTC. Supplemented by reference TRBV5-1 and TRBJ2-7, the full variable domain reads KAGVTQTPRYLIKTRGQQVTLSCSPISGHRSVSWYQQTPGQGLQFLFEYFSETQRNKGNFPGRFSGRQFSNSRSEMNVSTLELGDSALYLCASSSLAGYPLKQYFGPGTRLTVT.

This clonotype showed up many times. The V gene is TRBV7-2, the J gene TRBJ2-1; 7 bases agree with TRBD2. CDR1 is SGHTA, CDR2 FQGNSA, per germline. The ends lost 1 base at V and 10 bases at J; junction bases unmatched: 4. There are 13 residues in the CDR3. This chain's CDR3 is CASSLGREREQFF. The CDR3 DNA sequence: TGTGCCAGCAGCTTAGGGCGGGAGAGGGAGCAGTTCTTC.

The rearrangement joins TRBV5-1 to TRBJ2-1, with a tentative D call TRBD2 (5 bases). The CDR3 is made up of 15 amino acids. V gave up 0 bases and J gave up 8 bases, with 15 bases separating them. Germline lookup yields CDR1 SGHRS and CDR2 YFSETQ. DNA for the CDR3: TGCGCCAGCAGCTTGGCTGATAACGGGATCGATGAGCAGTTCTTC. As protein: CASSLADNGIDEQFF.

This clonotype has only a few counts. The chain recombines TRBV7-9 with TRBJ2-7, with D tentatively TRBD1 (6 bases). The CDR3 spans 13 residues. Germline V gene sequence: CDR1 SEHNR, CDR2 FQNEAQ (reference sequence). V lost 11 bases and J 0 bases, leaving 14 bases between the germline ends. CDR3 DNA: TGTGCCGGGGCAGGGGATAACTCCTACGAGCAGTACTTC. It codes for CAGAGDNSYEQYF.

This chain links TRBV6-5 with TRBJ2-7; 7 nucleotides align to TRBD1. CDR3 length: 15 residues. Per germline, CDR1 MNHEY and CDR2 SVGAGI. V shed 2 bases, J shed 0 bases, and the junction held 4 bases outside the gene matches. The CDR3 reads CASSYRAGGSYEQYF. The CDR3 nucleotides are TGTGCCAGCAGTTACAGGGCAGGGGGCTCCTACGAGCAGTACTTC.

This clonotype was seen a few times. The chain's CDR3 is CATSAQKTYEQYF. CDR3 DNA sequence: TGTGCCACCTCGGCCCAGAAGACCTACGAGCAGTACTTC. This rearrangement joins TRBV10-3 to TRBJ2-7; D remains ambiguous. CDR1 and CDR2 from the germline V gene are ENHRY and SYGVKD. The length of the CDR3 is 13 residues. Trimming took 10 bases from V and 2 from J, leaving 15 bases between them.

This clonotype was observed a few times. The germline gene is not matched at one end of the junction; a read error may be the cause. The gene calls are TRBV12-3 or TRBV12-4 and TRBJ2-5; D possibly uses TRBD1 or TRBD2 (5 bases each). The CDR3 totals 12 residues. In DNA form, the CDR3 reads TGTGCCAGCAGCTCAGGCCGGGACCCCCGTAACTTC. Its protein is CASSSGRDPRNF.

The sample holds many counts of this clonotype. The rearrangement links TRBV12-3 or TRBV12-4 to TRBJ2-1; TRBD2 aligns across 12 bases. Losses at the gene ends were 4 bases for V and 5 bases for J; bases not matched to a gene: 6. This CDR3 is 16 amino acids long. CDR3 protein: CASSSPSSGGDNEQFF. CDR3 sequence (DNA): TGTGCCAGCAGTTCCCCGTCTAGCGGGGGGGACAATGAGCAGTTCTTC.

This chain links TRBV5-1 with TRBJ1-2, with D possibly matching TRBD1 (6 bases). V lost 0 bases, J lost 6 bases, and 9 bases lay in between. In germline, CDR1 is SGHRS, CDR2 YFSETQ. This CDR3 contains 13 residues. Here the CDR3 DNA reads TGCGCCAGCAGCTTGGAAACAGGGCATGGCTACACCTTC. Translation gives CASSLETGHGYTF.

This clonotype was observed a handful of times. This sequence joins TRBV12-3 or TRBV12-4 and TRBJ1-1, with D possibly TRBD1 on 6 matching bases. This CDR3 contains 16 residues. Trimming pared 2 bases from V and 1 base from J, leaving 14 bases between. The CDR3 sequence: CASSLNQGGGNTEAFF. Here the CDR3 DNA reads TGTGCCAGCAGTTTAAATCAGGGAGGGGGGAACACTGAAGCTTTCTTT.

CDR3: CSAREPPRLTQETQYF. The CDR3 nucleotides are TGCAGTGCTAGGGAGCCGCCGCGACTTACTCAAGAGACCCAGTACTTC. The gene calls are TRBV20-1 and TRBJ2-5; D ambiguous. Trimming took off 3 bases at V and 2 bases at J, with 19 bases between the two ends. The germline CDR1 and CDR2 sequences are DFQATT and SNEGSKA (reference sequence). The CDR3 covers 16 residues.